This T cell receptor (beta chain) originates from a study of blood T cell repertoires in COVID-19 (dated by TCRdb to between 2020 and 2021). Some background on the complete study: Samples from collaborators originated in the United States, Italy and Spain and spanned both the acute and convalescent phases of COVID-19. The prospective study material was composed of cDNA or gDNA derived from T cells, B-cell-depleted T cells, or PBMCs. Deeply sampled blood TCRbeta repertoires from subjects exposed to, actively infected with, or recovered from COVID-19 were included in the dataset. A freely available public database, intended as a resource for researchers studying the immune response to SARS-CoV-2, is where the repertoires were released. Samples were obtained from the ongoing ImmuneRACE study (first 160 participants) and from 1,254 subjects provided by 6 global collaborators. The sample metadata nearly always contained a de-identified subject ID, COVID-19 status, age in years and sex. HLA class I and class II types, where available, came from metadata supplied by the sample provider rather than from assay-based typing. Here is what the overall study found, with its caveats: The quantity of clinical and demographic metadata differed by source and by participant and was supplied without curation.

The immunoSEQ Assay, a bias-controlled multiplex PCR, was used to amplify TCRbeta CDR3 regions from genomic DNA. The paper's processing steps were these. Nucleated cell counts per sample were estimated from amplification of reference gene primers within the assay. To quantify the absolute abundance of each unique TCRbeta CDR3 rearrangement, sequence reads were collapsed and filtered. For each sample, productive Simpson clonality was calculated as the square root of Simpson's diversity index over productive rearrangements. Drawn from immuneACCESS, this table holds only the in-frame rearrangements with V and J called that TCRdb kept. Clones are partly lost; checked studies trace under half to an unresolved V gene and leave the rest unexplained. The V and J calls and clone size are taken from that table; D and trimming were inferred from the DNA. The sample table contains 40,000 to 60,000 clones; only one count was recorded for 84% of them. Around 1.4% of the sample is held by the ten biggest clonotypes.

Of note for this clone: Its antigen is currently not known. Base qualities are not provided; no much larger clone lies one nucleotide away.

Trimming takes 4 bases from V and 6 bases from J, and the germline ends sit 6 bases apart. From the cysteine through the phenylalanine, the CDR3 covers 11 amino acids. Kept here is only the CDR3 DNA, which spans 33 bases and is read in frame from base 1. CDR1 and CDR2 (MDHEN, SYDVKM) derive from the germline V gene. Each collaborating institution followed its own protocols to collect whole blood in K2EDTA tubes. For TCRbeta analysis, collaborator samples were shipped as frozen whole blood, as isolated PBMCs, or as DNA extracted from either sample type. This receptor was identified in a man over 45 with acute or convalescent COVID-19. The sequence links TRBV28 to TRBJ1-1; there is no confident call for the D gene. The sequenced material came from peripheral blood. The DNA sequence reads TGTGCCAGCAGTTATGGGCCTGAAGCTTTCTTT. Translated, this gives CASSYGPEAFF.